The 26 T cell receptor beta chains reported below all come from one sample, sequenced in a study of cytotoxic CD8 clonotypes in ibrutinib-treated CLL (dated by TCRdb to about 2021). This sample's time point label indicates: progressive disease on ibrutinib. Libraries were built with the immunoSEQ multiplex PCR assay. The clones in this table, taken by TCRdb from immuneACCESS, are in-frame only. Not every clone is retained; where verified, under half of the shortfall comes from an unresolved V gene, and the cause of the rest is unknown. Recorded for this sample are about 39,000 clones; 68% of them occurred a single time. Approximately 7.6% of the sample goes to the ten largest clones. The sequenced sample was PBMCs, obtained at disease progression, from a patient treated with ibrutinib. These receptors were taken from a human donor with chronic lymphocytic leukemia.

V and J are TRBV18 and TRBJ2-1; the D gene is possibly TRBD1 (5 bases). V shed 4 bases and J shed 8 bases, with 12 bases lying between them. Germline V gives CDR1 KGHSH, CDR2 LQKENI. The CDR3 length is 13 residues. CDR3 nucleotides: TGTGCCAGCTCACACGACAAAGGGGATGAGCAGTTCTTC. As protein: CASSHDKGDEQFF.

This sequence joins TRBV19 and TRBJ2-7; 8 bases line up with TRBD1. Germline trimming cut 3 bases from V and 2 bases from J; bases unmatched to any gene: 3. The CDR3 sequence is 14 residues long. Germline V gene data show CDR1 as LNHDA and CDR2 as SQIVND (reference sequence). This CDR3 is CASSMEQGAYEQYF. The CDR3 nucleotides are TGTGCCAGTAGTATGGAACAGGGGGCCTACGAGCAGTACTTC.

The V call is TRBV5-4, the J call TRBJ1-2, with D unclear. Germline V lookup: CDR1 SGHNT, CDR2 YYREEE (reference sequence). V was clipped by 4 bases and J by 2 bases, with 12 bases between them. The CDR3 contains 14 residues. CDR3 sequence (DNA): TGTGCCAGCAGCGAGAATTTAAGGAACTATGGCTACACCTTC. Residues: CASSENLRNYGYTF.

The chain combines TRBV5-1 with TRBJ1-1; tentative D call: TRBD1 (5 bases). The CDR3 spans 15 residues. The V gene lost 4 bases and the J gene lost 5 bases, with 18 bases spanning the gap. Looked up from germline, CDR1 is SGHRS and CDR2 is YFSETQ. The CDR3 loop is CASSVRDLRETEAFF. The CDR3 DNA reads TGCGCCAGCAGCGTCAGGGATTTGCGTGAGACTGAAGCTTTCTTT.

The V gene is TRBV4-1, the J gene TRBJ1-1; D gene ambiguous. The V end lost 0 bases, the J end lost 1 base, and 6 bases lay between the germline ends. CDR1 MGHRA and CDR2 YSYEKL come from the germline V gene. The CDR3 spans 14 residues. As DNA, the CDR3 is TGCGCCAGCAGCCAAGATTTCGGGAACACTGAAGCTTTCTTT. This codes for CASSQDFGNTEAFF.

The chain links TRBV19 to TRBJ1-5; D is uncertain. The CDR3 extends over 13 amino acids. V gave up 3 bases and J gave up 4 bases, with 7 bases separating them. Germline CDR1 reads LNHDA; CDR2 reads SQIVND (reference sequence). CDR3 DNA sequence: TGTGCCAGTAGTATGGTTAAAAATCAGCCCCAGCATTTT. Amino acid sequence: CASSMVKNQPQHF.

The chain has TRBV7-8 and TRBJ2-5; 9 bases match TRBD1. CDR3 size: 14 residues. Per germline, CDR1 SGHVS and CDR2 FQNEAQ. V gave up 5 bases and J gave up 5 bases; unmatched junction bases: 6. DNA of the CDR3: TGTGCCAGCAGCCGCGACAGGGGGGGGGAGACCCAGTACTTC. This sequence encodes CASSRDRGGETQYF.

V usage is TRBV5-8 and J usage is TRBJ2-6, with TRBD1 matching 7 bases. The V gene's germline CDR1 is SGHTS and CDR2 YDEGEE. The CDR3 has 18 residues. V gave up 9 bases and J gave up 0 bases; unmatched junction bases: 15. The CDR3, as DNA: TGTGCCACCAGGGGATCAGGACAGGCTTACTCTGGGGCCAACGTCCTGACTTTC. It specifies CATRGSGQAYSGANVLTF.

Only one count was recorded for this clone. The CDR3, as DNA: TGTGCCAGCAGTTATAGTTCCGGGACCTACGAGCAGTACTTC. It yields the protein CASSYSSGTYEQYF. The rearrangement links TRBV6-6 to TRBJ2-7; possibly TRBD2 for D (5 bases). The CDR3 contains 14 residues. Trimming took 3 bases from V and 2 from J, leaving 11 bases between them. Per the germline V gene, CDR1 is MNHNY and CDR2 is SVGAGI (reference sequence).

This chain connects TRBV7-8 to TRBJ2-2; a possible D gene is TRBD2 (6 bases). The germline CDR1 and CDR2 sequences are SGHVS and FQNEAQ. The CDR3 loop spans 17 amino acids. Trimming pared 2 bases from V and 0 bases from J, leaving 13 bases between. The chain's CDR3 is CASSLRRREANTGELFF. The CDR3 nucleotides are TGTGCCAGCAGCTTAAGAAGGCGGGAAGCGAACACCGGGGAGCTGTTTTTT.

The chain combines TRBV11-3 with TRBJ2-3, with 9 positions matching TRBD2. With 5 bases clipped from V and 5 bases from J, the junction kept 8 bases outside the gene matches. The CDR3 is 15 amino acids. Germline lookup yields CDR1 SGHNT and CDR2 YENEEA. The CDR3 region is CASSTLAGVLDTQYF. CDR3 in DNA: TGTGCCAGCAGCACTTTAGCGGGAGTATTAGATACGCAGTATTTT.

The chain uses TRBV7-3 and TRBJ2-5, with D tentatively TRBD2 (8 bases). The CDR3 loop spans 14 amino acids. Germline CDR1 reads SGHTA; CDR2 reads FQGTGA. Trimming took 6 bases from V and 5 from J, leaving 16 bases between them. The CDR3 protein is CASSPGLGGETQYF. CDR3 in DNA: TGTGCCAGCAGTCCGGGACTAGGGGGCGAGACCCAGTACTTC.

The count of this clone is one. This chain connects TRBV1 to TRBJ2-3. TRBV1 is a documented pseudogene. The CDR3 totals 14 residues. The CDR3 nucleotides are TGCACCAGCAGCCAGGGGTCGGGCACAGATACGCAGTATTTT. The encoded protein is CTSSQGSGTDTQYF.

This rearrangement joins TRBV15 to TRBJ1-3; TRBD1 agrees at 8 bases. This CDR3 comprises 15 residues. V was pared by 4 bases and J by 2 bases, with 4 bases of the junction left unmatched. The germline V gene has CDR1 LNHNV and CDR2 YYDKDF (reference sequence). CDR3 sequence: CATSTRTGTGNTIYF. Written as DNA, the CDR3 is TGTGCCACCAGCACCAGGACAGGGACTGGAAACACCATATATTTT.

By proportion, this clone is medium-sized. Other DNA sequences in this sample translate to the same CDR3. The chain is built from TRBV4-1 and TRBJ1-4; 9 nucleotides agree with TRBD1. The CDR3 has 14 residues. V lost 3 bases to trimming and J lost 8 bases; unmatched junction nucleotides: 4. Germline V gene data show CDR1 as MGHRA and CDR2 as YSYEKL. As DNA, the CDR3 is TGCGCCAGCAGCCAGGGACAGGGAAGGGAAAAACTGTTTTTT. It encodes CASSQGQGREKLFF.

The chain uses TRBV11-3 and TRBJ2-1; D gene ambiguous. The germline V gene encodes CDR1 SGHNT and CDR2 YENEEA. Between the trimmed V and J ends, which lost 5 bases and 5 bases, there was a span of 13 bases. This CDR3 is 14 amino acids long. The CDR3 reads CASSKPGSNNEQFF. The CDR3 coding sequence is TGTGCCAGCAGCAAACCCGGGTCAAACAATGAGCAGTTCTTC.

V usage is TRBV28 and J usage is TRBJ2-1; 11 nucleotides align to TRBD2. The trim removed 6 bases at V and 2 bases at J, leaving 6 bases unmatched. Germline values: CDR1 MDHEN, CDR2 SYDVKM. The CDR3 runs 16 residues. The CDR3 loop is CASRLAGGGPYNEQFF. CDR3 coding DNA: TGTGCCAGCAGGCTAGCGGGAGGAGGCCCCTACAATGAGCAGTTCTTC. The complete variable domain, with remaining parts taken from reference TRBV28 and TRBJ2-1, reads DVKVTQSSRYLVKRTGEKVFLECVQDMDHENMFWYRQDPGLGLRLIYFSYDVKMKEKGDIPEGYSVSREKKERFSLILESASTNQTSMYLCASRLAGGGPYNEQFFGPGTRLTVL.

This clone is a singleton in its sample. The genes are TRBV11-2 and TRBJ1-2; D remains unclear. The CDR3 covers 12 residues. Germline CDR1 SGHAT, CDR2 FQNNGV. Trimming removed 5 bases at V and 5 bases at J, with 9 bases between. The CDR3, as DNA: TGTGCCAGCAGCGCCGGAGGGTATGGCTACACCTTC. Amino acid sequence: CASSAGGYGYTF.

The J gene is TRBJ2-5, the V gene TRBV5-1; TRBD2 might be the D (5 bases). Germline loops: CDR1 SGHRS, CDR2 YFSETQ. V lost 6 bases, J lost 5 bases, and 20 bases lay in between. This CDR3 has 15 residues. The CDR3, as DNA: TGCGCCAGCACTACTGGGAGTTGGGTAGGCGAGACCCAGTACTTC. The encoded protein is CASTTGSWVGETQYF. Variable domain in full (rest from reference TRBV5-1 and TRBJ2-5): KAGVTQTPRYLIKTRGQQVTLSCSPISGHRSVSWYQQTPGQGLQFLFEYFSETQRNKGNFPGRFSGRQFSNSRSEMNVSTLELGDSALYLCASTTGSWVGETQYFGPGTRLLVL.

The chain combines TRBV2 with TRBJ2-1, with 12 bases identical to TRBD2. The J segment lost 9 bases and the V segment lost 6 bases, leaving 6 bases of the junction unmatched. The germline V gene encodes CDR1 SNHLY and CDR2 FYNNEI. The length of the CDR3 is 14 residues. The CDR3 loop reads CASSLSTSGGEQFF. CDR3 sequence (DNA): TGTGCCAGCAGCCTCTCGACTAGCGGGGGTGAGCAGTTCTTC.

This rearrangement joins TRBV4-3 to TRBJ2-7; D uncertain. The CDR3 contains 14 residues. The V end lost 0 bases, the J end lost 3 bases, and 9 bases lay between the germline ends. Germline V gives CDR1 LGHNA, CDR2 YSLEER. The CDR3 DNA follows: TGCGCCAGCAGCCAAGAGCAGGCCTACTACGAGCAGTACTTC. Translated: CASSQEQAYYEQYF.

By share, this clone ranks as medium-sized. The rearrangement links TRBV27 to TRBJ1-3; D unresolved. Germline V gene lookup returns CDR1 MNHEY and CDR2 SMNVEV (reference sequence). Trimming took 0 bases from V and 1 from J, leaving 13 bases between them. This CDR3 spans 17 amino acids. As DNA, the CDR3 is TGTGCCAGCAGTTTATCGGCCCGGTGGGGTTCTGGAAACACCATATATTTT. It codes for CASSLSARWGSGNTIYF.

V usage is TRBV19 and J usage is TRBJ2-7; the match to TRBD1 covers 9 bases. With 7 bases clipped from V and 5 bases from J, the junction kept 12 bases outside the gene matches. In germline, CDR1 is LNHDA, CDR2 SQIVND (reference sequence). The CDR3 runs to 15 residues. DNA of the CDR3: TGTGCCAGTAACCAAGATCCGGGACAGGGCGACGAGCAGTACTTC. It codes for CASNQDPGQGDEQYF. The whole variable domain, remainder taken from reference TRBV19 and TRBJ2-7, is DGGITQSPKYLFRKEGQNVTLSCEQNLNHDAMYWYRQDPGQGLRLIYYSQIVNDFQKGDIAEGYSVSREKKESFPLTVTSAQKNPTAFYLCASNQDPGQGDEQYFGPGTRLTVT.

The rearrangement joins TRBV25-1 to TRBJ2-2, with TRBD1 identical over 7 bases. J was trimmed by 6 bases and V by 3 bases; bases with no gene match: 7. This CDR3 has 15 amino acids. CDR1 is MGHDK and CDR2 is SYGVNS in the germline V gene. The CDR3 coding sequence is TGTGCCAGCAGTGAGAAACCTCAGGGGGCCGGGGAGCTGTTTTTT. It is translated as CASSEKPQGAGELFF.

This clone was observed a single time. In DNA, the CDR3 is TGCAGCGGGGGCAGACAAAACACCGGGGAGCTGTTTTTT. Translated: CSGGRQNTGELFF. The chain carries TRBV29-1 and TRBJ2-2; weak D call: TRBD1 (5 bases). The germline V and J ends were trimmed by 7 bases and 2 bases, with 11 bases remaining between them. The CDR3 extends over 13 amino acids. Germline values: CDR1 SQVTM, CDR2 ANQGSEA.

The rearrangement uses TRBV13 and TRBJ2-2; D is uncertain. CDR3 length equals 13 residues. The germline CDR1 and CDR2 sequences are PRHDT and FYEKMQ (reference sequence). Trimming left V 5 bases short and J 5 bases short, with 9 bases between. DNA of the CDR3: TGTGCCAGCAGCCCGCCGAGTACCGGGGAGCTGTTTTTT. It specifies CASSPPSTGELFF.